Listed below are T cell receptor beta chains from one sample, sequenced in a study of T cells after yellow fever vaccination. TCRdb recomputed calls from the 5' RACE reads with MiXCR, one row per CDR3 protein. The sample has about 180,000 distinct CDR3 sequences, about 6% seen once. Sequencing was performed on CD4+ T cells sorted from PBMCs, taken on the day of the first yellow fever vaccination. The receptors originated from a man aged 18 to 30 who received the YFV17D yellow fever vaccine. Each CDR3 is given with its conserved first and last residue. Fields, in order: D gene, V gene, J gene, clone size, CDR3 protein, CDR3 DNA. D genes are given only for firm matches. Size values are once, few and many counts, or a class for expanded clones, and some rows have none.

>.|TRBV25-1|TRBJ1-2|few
CASRASLSGYTF
TGTGCCAGCAGGGCTTCCCTTAGTGGCTACACCTTC
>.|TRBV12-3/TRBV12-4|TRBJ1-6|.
CATSTGRDGGSPLHF
TGTGCCACCTCGACAGGTAGAGATGGAGGTTCACCCCTCCACTTT
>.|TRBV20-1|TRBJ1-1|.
CSAPPRRTSLGAFF
TGCAGTGCTCCCCCAAGGAGGACATCACTGGGAGCTTTCTTT
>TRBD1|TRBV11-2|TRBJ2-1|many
CASRFQGAGGNEQFF
TGTGCCAGCAGATTTCAGGGGGCAGGTGGGAATGAGCAGTTCTTC
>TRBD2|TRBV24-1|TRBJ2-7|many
CATSEPGLAGLNEQYF
TGTGCCACCAGTGAACCGGGACTAGCGGGGCTCAACGAGCAGTACTTC
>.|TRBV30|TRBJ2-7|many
CAWSVGGYEQYF
TGTGCCTGGAGTGTAGGGGGTTACGAGCAGTACTTC
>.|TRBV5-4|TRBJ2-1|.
CASSLNVGGGTFF
.
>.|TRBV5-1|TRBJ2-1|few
CASSGGLQYNEQFF
TGCGCCAGCAGCGGGGGACTGCAGTACAATGAGCAGTTCTTC
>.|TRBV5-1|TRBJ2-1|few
CASSLGARDNEQFF
TGCGCCAGCAGCTTGGGGGCGCGAGACAATGAGCAGTTCTTC
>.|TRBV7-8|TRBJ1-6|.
CASSGKQGGNSPLHF
TGTGCCAGCAGCGGGAAGCAGGGTGGAAATTCACCCCTCCACTTT
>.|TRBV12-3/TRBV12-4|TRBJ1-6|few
CASSLARASPLHF
TGTGCCAGCAGTTTAGCCCGGGCCTCACCCCTCCACTTT
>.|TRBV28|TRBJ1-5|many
CASSTGPLQPQHF
TGTGCCAGCAGTACCGGACCTCTTCAGCCCCAGCATTTT
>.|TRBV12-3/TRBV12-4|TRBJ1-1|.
CASSLWGQGEAFF
TGTGCCAGCAGTTTATGGGGCCAGGGTGAAGCTTTCTTT
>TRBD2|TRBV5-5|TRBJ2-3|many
CASSLRLAGGRSDTQYF
TGTGCCAGCAGCTTGCGACTAGCGGGGGGGCGGTCAGATACGCAGTATTTT
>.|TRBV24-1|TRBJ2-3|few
CATSDSTDPDTQYF
TGTGCCACCAGTGATTCGACGGACCCAGATACGCAGTATTTT
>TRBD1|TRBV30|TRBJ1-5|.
CAWSAGTGWQPQHF
TGTGCCTGGAGTGCTGGGACAGGGTGGCAGCCCCAGCATTTT
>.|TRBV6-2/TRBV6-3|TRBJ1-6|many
CASSYVQSPLHF
TGTGCCAGCAGTTACGTACAATCACCCCTCCACTTT
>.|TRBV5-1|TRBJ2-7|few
CASSSDLRNEQYF
TGCGCCAGCAGCTCCGACCTCAGGAACGAGCAGTACTTC
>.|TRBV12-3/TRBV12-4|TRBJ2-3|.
CASSSGYTDTQYF
TGTGCCAGCAGTTCCGGTTACACAGATACGCAGTATTTT
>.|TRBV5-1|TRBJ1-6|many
CASSLEGQRNSPLHF
TGCGCCAGCAGCTTGGAGGGACAACGTAATTCACCCCTCCACTTT
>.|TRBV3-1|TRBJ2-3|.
CASSQGLSAATQYF
TGTGCCAGCAGCCAGGGACTCTCCGCGGCTACGCAGTATTTT
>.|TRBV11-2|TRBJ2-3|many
CASSFGGDRDTQYF
TGTGCCAGCAGCTTCGGCGGGGATCGAGATACGCAGTATTTT
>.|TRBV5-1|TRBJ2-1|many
CASSEPIGNEQFF
TGCGCCAGCAGTGAGCCTATCGGAAATGAGCAGTTCTTC
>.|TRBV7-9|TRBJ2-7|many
CASSFRETHEQYF
TGTGCCAGCAGCTTCAGGGAAACCCACGAGCAGTACTTC
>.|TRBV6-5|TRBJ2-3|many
CASRPSGGISTDTQYF
TGTGCCAGCAGACCCTCTGGGGGGATAAGCACAGATACGCAGTATTTT
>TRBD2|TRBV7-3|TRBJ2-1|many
CASSRSSGGPEQFF
TGTGCCAGCAGCAGGTCTAGCGGGGGGCCCGAGCAGTTCTTC
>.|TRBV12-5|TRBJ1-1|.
CASGRRDTEAFF
TGTGCTAGTGGCCGCAGGGACACTGAAGCTTTCTTT
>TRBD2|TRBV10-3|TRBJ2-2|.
CAIRSGGDTGELFF
TGTGCCATCAGGTCGGGAGGGGACACCGGGGAGCTGTTTTTT
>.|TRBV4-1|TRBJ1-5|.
CASSQVNLGFSGDQPQHF
TGCGCCAGCAGCCAAGTGAATTTGGGCTTCTCTGGGGATCAGCCCCAGCATTTT
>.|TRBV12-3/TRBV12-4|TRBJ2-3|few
CASSLNGLEDTQYF
TGTGCCAGCAGTTTAAACGGCCTAGAAGATACGCAGTATTTT
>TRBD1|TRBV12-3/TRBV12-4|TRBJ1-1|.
CASLTTGGHTEAFF
TGTGCCAGCTTAACGACAGGGGGCCACACTGAAGCTTTCTTT
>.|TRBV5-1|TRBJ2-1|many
CASSLSGGGEQFF
TGCGCCAGCAGCTTGTCAGGTGGGGGTGAGCAGTTCTTC
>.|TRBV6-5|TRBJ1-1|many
CASSYGGVNTEAFF
TGTGCCAGCAGTTACGGGGGGGTGAACACTGAAGCTTTCTTT
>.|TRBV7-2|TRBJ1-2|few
CASSPTGRDYGYTF
TGTGCCAGCAGCCCAACAGGGAGAGACTATGGCTACACCTTC